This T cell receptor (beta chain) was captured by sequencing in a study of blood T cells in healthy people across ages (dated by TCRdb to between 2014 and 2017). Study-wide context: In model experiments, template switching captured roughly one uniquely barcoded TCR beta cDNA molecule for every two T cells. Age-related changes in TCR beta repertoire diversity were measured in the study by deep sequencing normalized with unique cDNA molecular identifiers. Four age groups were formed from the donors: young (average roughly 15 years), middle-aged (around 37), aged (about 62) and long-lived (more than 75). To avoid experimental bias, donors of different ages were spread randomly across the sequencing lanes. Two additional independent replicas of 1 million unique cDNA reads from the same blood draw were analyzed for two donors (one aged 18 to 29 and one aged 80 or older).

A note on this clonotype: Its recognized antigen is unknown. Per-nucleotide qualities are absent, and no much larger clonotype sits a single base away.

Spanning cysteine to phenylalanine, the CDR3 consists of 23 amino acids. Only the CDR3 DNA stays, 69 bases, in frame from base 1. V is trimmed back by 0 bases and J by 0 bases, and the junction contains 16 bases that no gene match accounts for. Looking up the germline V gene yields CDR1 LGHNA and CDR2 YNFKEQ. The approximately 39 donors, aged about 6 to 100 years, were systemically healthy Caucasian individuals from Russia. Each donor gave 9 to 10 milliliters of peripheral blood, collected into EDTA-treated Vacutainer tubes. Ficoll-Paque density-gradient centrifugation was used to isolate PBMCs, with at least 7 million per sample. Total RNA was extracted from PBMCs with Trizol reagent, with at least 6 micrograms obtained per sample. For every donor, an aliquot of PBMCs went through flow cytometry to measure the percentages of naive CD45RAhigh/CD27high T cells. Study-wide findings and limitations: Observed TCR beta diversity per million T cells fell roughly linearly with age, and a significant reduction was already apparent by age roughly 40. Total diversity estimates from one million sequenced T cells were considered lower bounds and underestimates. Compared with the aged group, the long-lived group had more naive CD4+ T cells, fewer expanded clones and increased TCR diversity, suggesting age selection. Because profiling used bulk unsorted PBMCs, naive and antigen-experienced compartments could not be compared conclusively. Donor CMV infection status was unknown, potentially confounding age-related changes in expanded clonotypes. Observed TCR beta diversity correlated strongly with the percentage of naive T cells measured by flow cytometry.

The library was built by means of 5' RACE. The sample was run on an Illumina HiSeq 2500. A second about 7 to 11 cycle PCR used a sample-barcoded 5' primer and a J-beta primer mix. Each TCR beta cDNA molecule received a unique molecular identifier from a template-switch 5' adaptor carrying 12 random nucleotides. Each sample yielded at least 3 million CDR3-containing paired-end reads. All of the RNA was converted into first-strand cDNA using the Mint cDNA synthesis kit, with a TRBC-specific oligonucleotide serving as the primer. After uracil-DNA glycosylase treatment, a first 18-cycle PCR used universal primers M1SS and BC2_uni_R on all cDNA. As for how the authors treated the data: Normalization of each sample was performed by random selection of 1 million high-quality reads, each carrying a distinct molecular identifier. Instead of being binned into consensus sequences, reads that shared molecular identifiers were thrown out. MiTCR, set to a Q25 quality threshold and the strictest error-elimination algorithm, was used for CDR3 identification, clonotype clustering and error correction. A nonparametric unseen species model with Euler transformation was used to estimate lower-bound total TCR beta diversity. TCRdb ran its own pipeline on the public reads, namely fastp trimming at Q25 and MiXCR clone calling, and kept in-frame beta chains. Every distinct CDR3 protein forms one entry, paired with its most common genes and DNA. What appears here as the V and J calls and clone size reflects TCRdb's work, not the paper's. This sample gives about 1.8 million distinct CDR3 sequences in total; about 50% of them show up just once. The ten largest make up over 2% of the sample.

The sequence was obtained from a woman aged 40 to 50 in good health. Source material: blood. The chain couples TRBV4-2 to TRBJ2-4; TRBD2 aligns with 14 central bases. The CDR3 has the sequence CASSQDGLGLAGATTIAKNIQYF. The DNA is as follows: TGTGCCAGCAGCCAAGATGGTTTGGGACTAGCGGGGGCCACGACTATAGCCAAAAACATTCAGTACTTC.